This T cell receptor beta chain was identified during a study of T cell responses to AZD1222 COVID-19 vaccine (dated by TCRdb to 2020 to 2023). Context from the whole study: TCR sequencing covered over 230 trial participants: 200 to 220 given two doses of AZD1222 and approximately 26 given two doses of MenACWY control vaccine. Trial participants were enrolled into age subgroups of 18-55, 56-69 and 70-plus years, which contained about 150, 28 and 57 TCR-sequenced participants, respectively.

The germline V and J ends show losses of 2 bases and 3 bases respectively, and no gene match explains 2 bases of the junction. The germline V gene encodes CDR1 SGHRS and CDR2 YFSETQ. Spanning cysteine to phenylalanine, the CDR3 consists of 15 amino acids. The retained sequence is limited to the CDR3, 45 bases, with the frame set at the first base. The CDR3 regions of human TCRbeta chains were subjected to immunosequencing. As for how the authors treated the data: TCRs in the repertoires were compared against a reference library of SARS-CoV-2-specific TCRs that had been generated with the MIRA antigen-specificity platform. Breadth was defined as the fraction of unique TCRs that were SARS-CoV-2-associated. Depth was defined as the fraction of total T cells that were SARS-CoV-2-associated. Each spike-specific TCR was assigned to its reactive spike region and to a CD4 or CD8 class using the MIRA data. Log10-transformed breadth and depth values were compared by one-way ANOVA with Sidak's multiple comparisons tests. TCRdb re-hosts the immuneACCESS table, in-frame sequences only. Its copies lack some clones; in the studies checked, an unresolved V gene accounts for under half of them, and the cause for the rest is not known. D and trimming were read from the DNA, whereas the V and J calls and clone size are those reported in that table. This sample gives about 120,000 clones in total; about 94% of them show up just once. Of the sample, about 3.1% is held by the ten largest clones.

General study outcomes and caveats: Vaccine-associated CD4 TCRs spanned the whole spike protein, with dominant responses in regions 160-218 and 743-854. Reportedly, close to half of the unique spike-specific TCRs recognized epitopes lying outside the regions that are mutated in the B.1.351 and B.1.1.7 variants. Because no samples from the day 14 peak response were available, repertoires could be characterized only after the peak T cell response. Participants were mostly white British and included more females than males, and it was suggested by the authors that clonal diversity may have been underestimated. In the small 56-69-year group, the increase in depth fell short of significance, most likely because of low power. Conclusions about previously exposed vaccinees were limited because only six AZD1222 recipients were SARS-CoV-2 seropositive at baseline. After two AZD1222 doses, spike-specific TCR breadth and depth were significantly higher than at day 0 and than in MenACWY recipients.

The sample's time point, from its label and the paper: about 28 days (+/-7) after the second vaccine dose. AZD1222 recipients whose second dose came at about 4 weeks and those whose second dose came at about 12 weeks were combined into one group, since spike-specific TCR depth and breadth did not differ between the two schedules. The vaccinee samples were drawn from two UK trials, COV001 and COV002, one of which was a single-blind randomized controlled phase 2/3 trial testing AZD1222 (ChAdOx1 nCoV-19) in healthy adults. Trial participant PBMC samples were collected at day 0 and day 28 after the second dose for TCRbeta chain sequencing. To note about this clone: It has no known antigen specificity. Per-nucleotide qualities are absent, and no much larger clonotype sits a single base away.

The material was peripheral blood, obtained 28 days after the second AZD1222 dose. The receptor was isolated from an adult who received the AZD1222 COVID-19 vaccine. The sequence joins TRBV5-1 to TRBJ1-5; TRBD1 fits 10 bases in the junction. The CDR3 corresponds to CASSFGTGDNQPQHF. Here is the DNA: TGCGCCAGCAGCTTCGGGACAGGGGACAATCAGCCCCAGCATTTT.